This T cell receptor beta chain was identified during a study of technical replicates of blood from a few donors. The V end was cut by 0 bases, the J end by 0 bases, with 9 bases between. The CDR3 runs 16 residues. Germline V gene sequence: CDR1 SGHTA, CDR2 FQGNSA. Sequencing used immunoSEQ multiplex PCR; TCRdb keeps in-frame clones, though not all of them. The profile shows roughly 50,000 clones, roughly 95% of them singletons. This sequence originates from a human donor in good health. Some clones in this sample may be carry-over from other donors' samples. The sequencing sample was made of PBMCs. The J gene is TRBJ2-1, the V gene TRBV7-2; a possible D gene is TRBD2 (7 bases). The CDR3 is CASSLARGPSYNEQFF. The CDR3 coding sequence is TGTGCCAGCAGCTTAGCGCGGGGGCCCTCCTACAATGAGCAGTTCTTC.